One and the same sample provided the 24 T cell receptor beta chains below, sequenced in a study of breast tumors, draining lymph nodes, adjacent tissues. Samples came from axillary lymph nodes draining the breast cancer. From the multiplex PCR reads, TCRdb called clonotypes with MiXCR, one entry per CDR3 protein. The sample lists tens of thousands of distinct CDR3 sequences; approximately 31% were seen once. Sequencing was performed on axillary lymph node tissue. These receptors were collected from a female donor with breast cancer. Some clones in this sample may be carry-over from other donors' samples.

Worth noting for this clonotype: Lacking the conserved final phenylalanine or tryptophan, this CDR3 likely reflects a read error. Because the CDR3's place on the DNA is in doubt, the DNA is left out and the CDR3 is given as listed by TCRdb. CDR3 protein: CSVPLAFQETQHS. The chain carries TRBV29-1 and TRBJ2-5; the table names TRBD2, a call not compared with the DNA. The CDR3 adds up to 13 amino acids, both ends counted. The germline V gene has CDR1 SQVTM and CDR2 ANQGSEA.

In this sample, this clonotype turned up many times. The chain employs TRBV11-2 and TRBJ1-4; perhaps TRBD1 as D (5 bases). The CDR3 consists of 15 residues. Germline lookup yields CDR1 SGHAT and CDR2 FQNNGV. The V and J ends lost 4 bases and 7 bases respectively, with 16 bases between them. The CDR3 bases are TGTGCCAGCAGCTCCGCAGGGAGCCTGTCTGAAAAACTGTTTTTT. Its protein product is CASSSAGSLSEKLFF. The full variable domain, rest sourced from reference TRBV11-2 and TRBJ1-4, is EAGVAQSPRYKIIEKRQSVAFWCNPISGHATLYWYQQILGQGPKLLIQFQNNGVVDDSQLPKDRFSAERLKGVDSTLKIQPAKLEDSAVYLCASSSAGSLSEKLFFGSGTQLSVL.

This clonotype was seen at least ten times. This sequence joins TRBV5-8 and TRBJ1-4, with TRBD1 matching 10 bases. The CDR3 runs 15 residues. The V gene end was trimmed by 4 bases and the J gene end by 8 bases; junction bases not matched to a gene: 8. From germline, CDR1 is SGHTS and CDR2 YDEGEE. CDR3: CASSKGTGEGEKLFF. The DNA for the CDR3 is TGTGCCAGCAGCAAAGGGACAGGGGAAGGGGAAAAACTGTTTTTT.

To note about this clonotype: Compared with germline, one end of the junction differs, possibly owing to a read error. The chain couples TRBV11-1 to TRBJ2-1; 7 bases map to TRBD2. CDR3 length: 15 amino acids. Germline V lookup: CDR1 SGHAT, CDR2 FQDESV (reference sequence). The CDR3 DNA is TGTGCCAGCAGGTCGGAGGCGGGAGCACCAAATGAGCAGCTCTTC. Translated, it gives CASRSEAGAPNEQLF.

The sample holds many counts of this clonotype. The chain combines TRBV5-1 with TRBJ2-1; 14 nucleotides match TRBD2. The junction had 1 base not matched to a gene; V was cut back by 5 bases and J by 6 bases. Germline-derived CDR1 and CDR2 are SGHRS and YFSETQ. There are 14 residues in the CDR3. The CDR3 coding sequence is TGCGCCAGCAGAGGGACTAGCGGGAGCAATGAGCAGTTCTTC. It encodes CASRGTSGSNEQFF.

This clonotype has a count of ten or more. This chain uses TRBV7-9 with TRBJ1-2, with D uncertain. The CDR3 covers 14 residues. The germline V gene encodes CDR1 SEHNR and CDR2 FQNEAQ (reference sequence). V lost 2 bases and J 8 bases, leaving 15 bases between the germline ends. CDR3 DNA: TGTGCCAGCAGCTTAATTTCCTCGGGGTCCGGCTACACCTTC. This encodes CASSLISSGSGYTF.

This clonotype was detected ten times or more. The chain carries TRBV11-3 and TRBJ2-7, with a tentative D call TRBD2 (6 bases). In germline, CDR1 is SGHNT, CDR2 YENEEA. Trimming shortened V by 3 bases and J by 3 bases, and 15 bases separated the two germline ends. The CDR3 contains 15 residues. The CDR3 reads CASSFPFGSNYEQYF. The CDR3 bases are TGTGCCAGCAGCTTCCCCTTCGGGAGTAACTACGAGCAGTACTTC.

This clonotype has ten or more counts. This chain uses TRBV9 with TRBJ2-7; weak D call: TRBD1 (6 bases). V lost 0 bases to trimming and J lost 6 bases, with 13 bases between them. Germline V gene lookup returns CDR1 SGDLS and CDR2 YYNGEE. The CDR3 has 14 amino acids. The CDR3 DNA is TGTGCCAGCAGCGTAGGACAGGCGGCAGGCGAGCAGTACTTC. This codes for CASSVGQAAGEQYF.

For this clonotype: This could be a read error, since a much larger clone is one nucleotide away. The rearrangement uses TRBV4-1 and TRBJ2-1; D uncertain. The CDR3 length is 11 residues. CDR1 and CDR2 (germline): MGHRA, YSYEKL. V lost 6 bases to trimming and J lost 8 bases, with 8 bases between them. CDR3 coding DNA: TGCGCCAGCAGTCGAGGCTATGAGCAGTTCTTC. Its translation: CASSRGYEQFF.

Details on this clonotype: The junction departs from germline at one end; a sequencing error may be responsible. J is TRBJ1-3 and V is TRBV6-5; D remains unclear. Germline V CDR1 and CDR2: MNHEY, SVGAGI. CDR3 length equals 15 residues. This CDR3 reads CTSSELRANGNTVYF. The CDR3 nucleotides read TGTACCAGCAGTGAACTCAGAGCCAACGGAAACACCGTATATTTT.

This clonotype was recorded at least ten times. The chain joins TRBV7-9 to TRBJ2-2, with 8 bases aligning to TRBD1. The germline CDR1 and CDR2 sequences are SEHNR and FQNEAQ (reference sequence). This CDR3 region has 15 residues. After removal of 2 bases from V and 7 bases from J, the junction contained 6 bases not matched to a gene. For the CDR3, the DNA is TGTGCCAGCAGCTTAATGGCAGGGGGCTACGGGGAGCTGTTTTTT. It codes for CASSLMAGGYGELFF.

This clonotype was counted at least ten times. V is TRBV7-2 and J is TRBJ1-6; 8 bases are a match to TRBD1. The CDR3 is 15 residues long. Looked up from germline, CDR1 is SGHTA and CDR2 is FQGNSA. Trimming at V came to 5 bases and at J to 11 bases, leaving 11 bases not matched to a gene. DNA of the CDR3: TGTGCCAGCAGCCCACGACAGGGGATGGGTGCACCCCTCCACTTT. It encodes CASSPRQGMGAPLHF.

This chain joins TRBV3-1 and TRBJ2-7, with a tentative D call TRBD1 (5 bases). Trimming pared 5 bases from V and 5 bases from J, leaving 16 bases between. CDR1 is LGHDT and CDR2 is YNNKEL in the germline V gene (reference sequence). The CDR3 is 14 amino acids. The CDR3 sequence is CASSKGDQPHEQYF. DNA for the CDR3: TGTGCCAGCAGCAAAGGGGATCAGCCCCACGAGCAGTACTTC.

This clonotype is judged medium-sized. The CDR3 here is CASPGWCNSPLHF. The CDR3 coding sequence is TGCGCCAGCCCCGGGTGGTGTAATTCACCCCTCCACTTT. The rearrangement joins TRBV5-1 to TRBJ1-6, with D uncertain. Germline CDR1 is SGHRS and CDR2 is YFSETQ. Trimming removed 7 bases at V and 6 bases at J, with 11 bases between. The CDR3 has 13 residues.

This clonotype was seen repeatedly, ten times or more. The J gene is TRBJ2-7, the V gene TRBV11-1; unclear D gene. The CDR3 extends over 13 amino acids. CDR1 is SGHAT and CDR2 is FQDESV in the germline V gene (reference sequence). Trimming cost V 5 bases and J 4 bases, with 12 bases left between them. CDR3 sequence (DNA): TGTGCCAGCAGCCCTCGTGCTAGTTACGAGCAGTACTTC. It is translated as CASSPRASYEQYF.

This clonotype turned up a few times. A much larger clone is a single base away; this may be a read error. The V and J genes are TRBV27 and TRBJ2-7; 10 bases fit TRBD2. The CDR3 loop spans 17 amino acids. CDR1 and CDR2 from the germline V gene are MNHEY and SMNVEV (reference sequence). The J segment lost 0 bases and the V segment lost 2 bases, leaving 7 bases of the junction unmatched. CDR3: CASSLPPSGRSSYEQYF. The CDR3 coding sequence is TGTGCCAGCAGTTTACCTCCTAGCGGGAGAAGCTCCTACGAGCAGTACTTC.

This clonotype showed up many times. The chain links TRBV20-1 to TRBJ2-7, with 9 bases identical to TRBD2. The germline V gene encodes CDR1 DFQATT and CDR2 SNEGSKA (reference sequence). This CDR3 comprises 14 residues. The CDR3 here is CSFLDEREDSEQYF. For the CDR3, the DNA is TGCAGCTTCCTTGACGAGCGGGAGGACTCCGAGCAGTACTTC.

As regards this clonotype: This CDR3 fails to terminate in the conserved phenylalanine or tryptophan, so it likely reflects a read error. The limits of the CDR3 on the DNA are not certain, so only TCRdb's listed CDR3 is given. The gene calls are TRBV7-2 and TRBJ1-5; TRBD1 reflects the table's D call only, with no check against the DNA. The length of the CDR3 is 15 amino acids, counting both ends. Germline V gene sequence: CDR1 SGHTA, CDR2 FQGNSA. The CDR3 spells CASSSGGGANQPQNV.

This clonotype was seen at least ten times. The rearrangement links TRBV25-1 to TRBJ1-1; 7 nucleotides line up with TRBD1. The CDR3 consists of 14 residues. The germline gives CDR1 MGHDK, CDR2 SYGVNS. V gave up 5 bases and J gave up 4 bases; unmatched junction bases: 7. CDR3 coding DNA: TGTGCCAGCAGTTCGACAGGGAGGGGCACTGAAGCTTTCTTT. This encodes CASSSTGRGTEAFF.

This clonotype was recorded many times. The chain carries TRBV10-3 and TRBJ2-7; D is possibly TRBD2 (5 bases). CDR1 and CDR2 (germline): ENHRY, SYGVKD. V lost 11 bases and J lost 4, with 18 bases in between. The CDR3 is made up of 13 amino acids. CDR3 in DNA: TGTGCCCCGGCAGAGCGGATTTCGTACGAGCAGTACTTC. This sequence encodes CAPAERISYEQYF.

This clonotype was seen many times. The chain joins TRBV7-2 to TRBJ1-5; D gene ambiguous. The CDR3 sequence is 15 residues long. The ends were cut back, 3 bases at V and 10 bases at J, with 19 bases in the middle. The germline V gene encodes CDR1 SGHTA and CDR2 FQGNSA. The chain's CDR3 is CASSLTREELRPQHF. The CDR3 region has the DNA TGTGCCAGCAGCTTGACGAGAGAGGAGCTTAGACCCCAGCATTTT.

J is TRBJ1-6 and V is TRBV6-2 or TRBV6-3; D is ambiguous. CDR1 and CDR2 from the germline V gene are MNHEY and SVGEGT. V gave up 4 bases and J gave up 8 bases, with 6 bases separating them. The CDR3 covers 12 residues. The chain's CDR3 is CASSSRDSPLHF. For the CDR3, the DNA is TGTGCCAGCAGTTCGCGTGATTCACCCCTCCACTTT.

This clonotype has a count of ten or more. The chain combines TRBV7-8 with TRBJ1-5; the match to TRBD1 covers 8 bases. Trimming took 5 bases from V and 11 from J; bases not matched to a gene: 11. The CDR3 extends over 14 amino acids. Germline assignment: CDR1 SGHVS and CDR2 FQNEAQ. The CDR3 DNA reads as TGTGCCAGCAGCCCCAGGGTGACGGGACAGGCCCAGCATTTT. Protein product: CASSPRVTGQAQHF.

The J gene is TRBJ1-1, the V gene TRBV19, with D hard to call. Germline loops: CDR1 LNHDA, CDR2 SQIVND (reference sequence). CDR3 size: 13 residues. The V end was cut by 7 bases, the J end by 7 bases, with 16 bases between. The chain's CDR3 is CASTSTAGIEAFF. The CDR3, as DNA: TGTGCCAGTACCTCAACGGCGGGGATTGAAGCTTTCTTT.